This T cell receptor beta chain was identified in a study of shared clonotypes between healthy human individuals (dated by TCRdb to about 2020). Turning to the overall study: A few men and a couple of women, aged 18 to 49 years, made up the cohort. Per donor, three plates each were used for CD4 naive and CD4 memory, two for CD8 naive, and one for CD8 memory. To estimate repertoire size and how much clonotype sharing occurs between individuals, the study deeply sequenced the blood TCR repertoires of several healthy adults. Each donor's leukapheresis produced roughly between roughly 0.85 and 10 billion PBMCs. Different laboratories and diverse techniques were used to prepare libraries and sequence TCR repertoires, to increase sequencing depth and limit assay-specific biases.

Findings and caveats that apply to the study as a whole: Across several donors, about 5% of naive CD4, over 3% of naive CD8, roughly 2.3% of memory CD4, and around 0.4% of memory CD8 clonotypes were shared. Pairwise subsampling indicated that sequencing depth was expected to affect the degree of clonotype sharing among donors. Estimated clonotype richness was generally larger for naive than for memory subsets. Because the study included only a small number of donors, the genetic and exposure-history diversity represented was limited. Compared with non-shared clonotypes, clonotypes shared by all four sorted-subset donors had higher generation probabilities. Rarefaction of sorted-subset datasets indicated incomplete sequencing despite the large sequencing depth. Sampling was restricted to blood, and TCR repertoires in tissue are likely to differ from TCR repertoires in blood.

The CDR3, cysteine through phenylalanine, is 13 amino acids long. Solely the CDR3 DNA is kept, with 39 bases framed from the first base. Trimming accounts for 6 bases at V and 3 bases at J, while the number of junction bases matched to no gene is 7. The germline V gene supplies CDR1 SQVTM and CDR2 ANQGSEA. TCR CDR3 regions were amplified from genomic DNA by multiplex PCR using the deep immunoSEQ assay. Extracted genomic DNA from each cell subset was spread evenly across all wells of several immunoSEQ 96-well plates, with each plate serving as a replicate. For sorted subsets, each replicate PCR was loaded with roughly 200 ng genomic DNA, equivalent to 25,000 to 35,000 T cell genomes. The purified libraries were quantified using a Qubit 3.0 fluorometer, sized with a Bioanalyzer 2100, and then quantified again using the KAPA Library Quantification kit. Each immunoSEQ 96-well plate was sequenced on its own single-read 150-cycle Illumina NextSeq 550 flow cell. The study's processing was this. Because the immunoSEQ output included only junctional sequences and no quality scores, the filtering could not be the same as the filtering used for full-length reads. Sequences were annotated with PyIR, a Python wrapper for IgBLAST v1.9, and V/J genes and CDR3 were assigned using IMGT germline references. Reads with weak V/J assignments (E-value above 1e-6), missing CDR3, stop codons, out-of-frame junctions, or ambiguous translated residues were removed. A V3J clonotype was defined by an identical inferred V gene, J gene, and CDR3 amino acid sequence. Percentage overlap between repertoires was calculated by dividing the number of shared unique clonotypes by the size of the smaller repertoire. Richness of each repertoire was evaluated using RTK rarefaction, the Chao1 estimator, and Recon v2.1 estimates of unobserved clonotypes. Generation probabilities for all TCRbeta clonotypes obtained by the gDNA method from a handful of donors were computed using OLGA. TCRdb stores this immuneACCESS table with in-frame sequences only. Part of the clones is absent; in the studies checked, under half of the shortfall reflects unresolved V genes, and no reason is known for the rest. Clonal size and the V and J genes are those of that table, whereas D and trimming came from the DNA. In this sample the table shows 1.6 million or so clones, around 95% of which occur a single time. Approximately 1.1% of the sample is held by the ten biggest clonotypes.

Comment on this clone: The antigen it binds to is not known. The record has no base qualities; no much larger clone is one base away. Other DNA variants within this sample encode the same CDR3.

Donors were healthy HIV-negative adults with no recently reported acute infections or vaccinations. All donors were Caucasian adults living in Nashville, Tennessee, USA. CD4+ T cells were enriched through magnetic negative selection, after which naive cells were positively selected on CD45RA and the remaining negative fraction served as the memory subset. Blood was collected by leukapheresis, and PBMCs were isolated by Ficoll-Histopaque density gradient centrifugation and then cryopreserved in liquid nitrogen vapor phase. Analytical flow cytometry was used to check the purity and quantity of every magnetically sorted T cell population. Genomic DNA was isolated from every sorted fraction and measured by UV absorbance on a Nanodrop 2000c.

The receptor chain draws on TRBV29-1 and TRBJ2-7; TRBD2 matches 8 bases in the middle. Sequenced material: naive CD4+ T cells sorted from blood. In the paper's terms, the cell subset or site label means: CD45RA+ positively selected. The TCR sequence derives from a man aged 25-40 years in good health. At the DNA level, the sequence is TGCAGCGTCGCCGGACTAGCAAGCTACGAGCAGTACTTC. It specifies CSVAGLASYEQYF.